A selection of T cell receptor beta chains follows, all from one sample in a study of T cells after posttransplantation cyclophosphamide. Measured with immunoSEQ multiplex PCR; TCRdb has only the in-frame clones, and not every one. The specimen has around 34,000 clones, none found just once. Sample: PBMCs. Receptors were obtained from a woman aged 45 to 65 in good health and a related stem cell transplant donor. The CDR3 runs from the conserved cysteine through the conserved F or W. The order of the fields is D gene, CDR3 length, V gene, J gene, clone size, CDR3 DNA, CDR3 protein. The D gene is left open where the match is weak. Expanded clones are given a class, and other clones once, few, many or no size at all.

>NA|14|TRBV25-1|TRBJ1-2|many
TGTGCCAGCACATCCCCCCAGGACATCTATGGCTACACCTTC
CASTSPQDIYGYTF
>NA|12|TRBV12-3/TRBV12-4|TRBJ1-3|many
TGTGCCAGCAGTTTAGTTTTAGACACCATATATTTT
CASSLVLDTIYF
>NA|13|TRBV6-2/TRBV6-3|TRBJ1-5|many
TGTGCCAGCAATGGGCAGGCATGGCAGCCCCAGCATTTT
CASNGQAWQPQHF
>TRBD1|15|TRBV5-1|TRBJ2-5|many
TGCGCCAGCAGCTCATCAGGGACAGGGGGCACTAACCAGTACTTC
CASSSSGTGGTNQYF
>NA|14|TRBV30|TRBJ1-5|NA
TGTGCCTGGAGTGTAGAGGCAGGTGAACAGCCCCAGCATTTT
CAWSVEAGEQPQHF
>TRBD1|14|TRBV7-2|TRBJ1-2|few
TGTGCCAGCAGCTCCCAGGGGGGCTACTATGGCTACACCTTC
CASSSQGGYYGYTF
>NA|12|TRBV12-3/TRBV12-4|TRBJ1-3|many
TGTGCCAGCAGTTTACTTGGAAACACCATATATTTT
CASSLLGNTIYF
>TRBD2|16|TRBV4-1|TRBJ2-7|many
TGCGCCAGCAGCCGAACAGCGGGAGTCCCACAATACGAGCAGTACTTC
CASSRTAGVPQYEQYF
>NA|14|TRBV30|TRBJ2-3|NA
TGTGCCTGGACTCAGGGTGGGCTGACAGATACGCAGTATTTT
CAWTQGGLTDTQYF
>TRBD1|15|TRBV7-7|TRBJ2-3|few
TGTGCCAGCAGCTCTGGACAGGGGATTACAGATACGCAGTATTTT
CASSSGQGITDTQYF
>NA|15|TRBV7-8|TRBJ1-1|NA
TGTGCCAGCAGCTCCAAAGACAGGTGGAACTCTGAAGCTTTCTTT
CASSSKDRWNSEAFF
>TRBD2|15|TRBV4-2|TRBJ2-7|NA
TGTGCCAGCAGCCAAGCTAGCGGGAGTCTCTACGAGCAGTACTTC
CASSQASGSLYEQYF
>TRBD2|17|TRBV19|TRBJ2-1|many
TGTGCCAGTAGTATTCGCCGGACTAGCGGGAGAGTGAATGAGCAGTTCTTC
CASSIRRTSGRVNEQFF
>NA|11|TRBV20-1|TRBJ1-2|few
TGCAGTGCCGGTTCTAACTATGGCTACACCTTC
CSAGSNYGYTF
>NA|14|TRBV5-1|TRBJ1-3|few
TGCGCCAGCAGCTTAGCAGGGAGAGGAAACACCATATATTTT
CASSLAGRGNTIYF
>TRBD1|17|TRBV19|TRBJ2-1|many
TGTGCCAGTAGGAGGTCGTTGGGGGACAGGGACAACAATGAGCAGTTCTTC
CASRRSLGDRDNNEQFF
>NA|16|TRBV5-4|TRBJ2-4|many
TGTGCCAGCAGCTTTCGGCAGGGGACACTTATTCACATTCAGTACTTC
CASSFRQGTLIHIQYF
>NA|13|TRBV6-2/TRBV6-3|TRBJ1-2|many
TGTGCCAGCAGTTATCGCCAGGTAGGCGGCTACACCTTC
CASSYRQVGGYTF
>NA|11|TRBV7-3|TRBJ2-2|NA
TGTGCCAGCGGAGGGGCCGGGGAGCTGTTTTTT
CASGGAGELFF
>NA|19|TRBV28|TRBJ2-5|NA
TGTGCCAGCAGTCAAGCTATCAGGGGCGCAAGGGCCCCCCAAGAGACCCAGTACTTC
CASSQAIRGARAPQETQYF
>TRBD2|18|TRBV5-1|TRBJ2-1|many
TGCGCCAGCAGCTTCCCGGGACTAGCGGGCAGCTCCTACAATGAGCAGTTCTTC
CASSFPGLAGSSYNEQFF
>NA|14|TRBV28|TRBJ2-7|many
TGTGCCAGCAGTTTACAGGGCCCAACCTACGAGCAGTACTTC
CASSLQGPTYEQYF